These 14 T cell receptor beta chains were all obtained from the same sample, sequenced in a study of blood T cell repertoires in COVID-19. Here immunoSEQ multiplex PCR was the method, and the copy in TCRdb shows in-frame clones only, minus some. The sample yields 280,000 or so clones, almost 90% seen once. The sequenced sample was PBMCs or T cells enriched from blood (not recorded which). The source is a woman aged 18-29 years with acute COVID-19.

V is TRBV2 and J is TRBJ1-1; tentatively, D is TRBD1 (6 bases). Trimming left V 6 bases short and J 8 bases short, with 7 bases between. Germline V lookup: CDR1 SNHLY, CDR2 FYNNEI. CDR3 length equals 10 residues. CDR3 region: CASRGAEAFF. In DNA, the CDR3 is TGTGCCAGCAGGGGGGCCGAAGCTTTCTTT.

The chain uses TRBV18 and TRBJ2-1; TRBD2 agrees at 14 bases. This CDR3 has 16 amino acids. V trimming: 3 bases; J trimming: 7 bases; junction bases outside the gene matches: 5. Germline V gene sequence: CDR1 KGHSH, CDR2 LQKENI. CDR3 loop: CASSPGLAGVRNEQFF. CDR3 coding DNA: TGTGCCAGCTCACCGGGACTAGCGGGAGTTAGGAATGAGCAGTTCTTC.

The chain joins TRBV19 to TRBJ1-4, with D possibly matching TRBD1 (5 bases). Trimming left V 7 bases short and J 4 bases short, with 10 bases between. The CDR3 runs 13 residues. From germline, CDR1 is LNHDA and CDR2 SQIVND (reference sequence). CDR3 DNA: TGTGCCAGTACGAACAGGAGTAATGAAAAACTGTTTTTT. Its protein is CASTNRSNEKLFF.

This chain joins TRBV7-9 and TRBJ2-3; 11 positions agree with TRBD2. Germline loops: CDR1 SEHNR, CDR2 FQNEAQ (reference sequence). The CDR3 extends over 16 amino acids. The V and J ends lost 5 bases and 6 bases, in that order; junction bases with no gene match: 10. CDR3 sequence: CASSRGLAGGLDTQYF. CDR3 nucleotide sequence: TGTGCCAGCAGCCGGGGGCTAGCGGGAGGACTTGATACGCAGTATTTT.

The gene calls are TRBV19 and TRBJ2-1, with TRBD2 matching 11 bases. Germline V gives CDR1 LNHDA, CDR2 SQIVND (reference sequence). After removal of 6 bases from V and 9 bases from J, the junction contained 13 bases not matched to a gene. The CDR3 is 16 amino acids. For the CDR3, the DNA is TGTGCCAGTAGGGAGAGGACTAGCGGGCAGGGAAGTGAGCAGTTCTTC. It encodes CASRERTSGQGSEQFF. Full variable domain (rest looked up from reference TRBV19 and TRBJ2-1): DGGITQSPKYLFRKEGQNVTLSCEQNLNHDAMYWYRQDPGQGLRLIYYSQIVNDFQKGDIAEGYSVSREKKESFPLTVTSAQKNPTAFYLCASRERTSGQGSEQFFGPGTRLTVL.

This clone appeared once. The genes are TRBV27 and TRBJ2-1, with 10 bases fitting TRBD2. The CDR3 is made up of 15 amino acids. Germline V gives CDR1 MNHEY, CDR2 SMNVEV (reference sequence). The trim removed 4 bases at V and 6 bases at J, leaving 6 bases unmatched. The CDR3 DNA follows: TGTGCCAGCAGTTGGTCGAGCGGGAGGGCCAATGAGCAGTTCTTC. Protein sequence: CASSWSSGRANEQFF.

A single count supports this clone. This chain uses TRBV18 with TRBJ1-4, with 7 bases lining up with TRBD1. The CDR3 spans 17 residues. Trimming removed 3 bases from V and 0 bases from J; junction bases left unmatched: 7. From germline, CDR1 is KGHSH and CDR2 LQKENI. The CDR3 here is CASSPGGQLATNEKLFF. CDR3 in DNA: TGTGCCAGCTCACCCGGGGGACAGCTTGCAACTAATGAAAAACTGTTTTTT.

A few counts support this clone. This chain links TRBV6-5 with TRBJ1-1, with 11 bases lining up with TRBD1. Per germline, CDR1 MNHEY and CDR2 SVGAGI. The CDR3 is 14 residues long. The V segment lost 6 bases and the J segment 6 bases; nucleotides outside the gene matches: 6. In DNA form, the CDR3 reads TGTGCCAGCAGAAGGGACAGGGGGAGCCCTGAAGCTTTCTTT. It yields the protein CASRRDRGSPEAFF.

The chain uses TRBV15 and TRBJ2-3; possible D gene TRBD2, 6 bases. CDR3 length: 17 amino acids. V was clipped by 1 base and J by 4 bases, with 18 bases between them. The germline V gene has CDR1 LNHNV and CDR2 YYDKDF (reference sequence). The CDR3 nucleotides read TGTGCCACCAGCAGAGGGTCCTCCCTAGCGAGGGCAGATACGCAGTATTTT. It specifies CATSRGSSLARADTQYF.

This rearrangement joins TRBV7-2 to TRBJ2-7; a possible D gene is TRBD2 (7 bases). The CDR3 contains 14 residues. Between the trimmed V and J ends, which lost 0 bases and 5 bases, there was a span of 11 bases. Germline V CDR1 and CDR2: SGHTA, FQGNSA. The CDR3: CASSLAAGADEQYF. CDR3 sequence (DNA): TGTGCCAGCAGCTTAGCGGCGGGGGCCGACGAGCAGTACTTC.

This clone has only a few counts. The CDR3 sequence: CASSLRRPSYEQYF. CDR3 DNA sequence: TGCGCCAGCAGCTTGAGGCGGCCTTCCTACGAGCAGTACTTC. The chain combines TRBV5-1 with TRBJ2-7; D unclear. Germline V gene sequence: CDR1 SGHRS, CDR2 YFSETQ. The CDR3 length is 14 residues. Trimming cost V 1 base and J 1 base, with 9 bases left between them.

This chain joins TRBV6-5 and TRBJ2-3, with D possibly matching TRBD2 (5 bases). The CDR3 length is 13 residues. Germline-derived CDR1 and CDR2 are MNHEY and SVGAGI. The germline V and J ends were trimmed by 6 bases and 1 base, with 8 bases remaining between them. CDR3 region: CASRGLGTDTQYF. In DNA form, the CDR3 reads TGTGCCAGCAGAGGACTGGGCACAGATACGCAGTATTTT.

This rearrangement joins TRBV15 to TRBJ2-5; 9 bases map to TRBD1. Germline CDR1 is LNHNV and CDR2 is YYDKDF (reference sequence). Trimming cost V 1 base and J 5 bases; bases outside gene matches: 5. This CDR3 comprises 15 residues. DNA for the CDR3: TGTGCCACCAGCAGAGTACACAGGGGGCAGGAGACCCAGTACTTC. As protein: CATSRVHRGQETQYF.

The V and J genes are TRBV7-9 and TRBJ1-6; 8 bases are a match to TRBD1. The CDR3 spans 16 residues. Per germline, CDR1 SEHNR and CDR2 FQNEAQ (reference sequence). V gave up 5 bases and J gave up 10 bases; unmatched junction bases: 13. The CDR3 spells CASSGYLRGRHSPLHF. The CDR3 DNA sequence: TGTGCCAGCAGCGGCTACCTCAGGGGGCGTCACTCACCCCTCCACTTT.